This TCR beta chain was identified in a study of identical twins. General study points: Memory repertoires showed no such pattern, whereas abundant cord blood beta clonotypes carried fewer insertions.

Through template switching, a universal primer site was introduced, and the cDNA contained unique molecular identifiers. TCRdb recomputed calls from the 5' RACE reads with MiXCR, one row per CDR3 protein. The table lists 1.5 million to 2 million distinct CDR3 sequences, about 32% of them singletons. V was pared by 4 bases and J by 1 base, with 21 bases between. CDR3 length: 18 residues. CDR1 is KGHDR, CDR2 SFDVKD, per germline. On this clonotype itself: Its antigen is undetermined.

The chain combines TRBV24-1 with TRBJ1-1; a weak D match, TRBD1 (6 bases). The clonotype was recovered from a newborn girl in good health. Sequencing was performed on cord blood. The DNA for the CDR3 is TGTGCCACCAGTGACTCCAACAGGGCGGGGGTGGGGAACACTGAAGCTTTCTTT. It specifies CATSDSNRAGVGNTEAFF.